This TCR beta chain stems from a study of shared clonotypes between healthy human individuals. About the research overall: A couple of women and a few men aged 18 to 49 made up the donors.

Profiled with immunoSEQ multiplex PCR; TCRdb holds only in-frame clones, not every one. The table records about 660,000 clones, less than 85% of them present only once. This clone was counted a single time. Its target is not known. Whole-study findings and limits: Some clonotypes were shared by all four sorted-subset donors, while others were not shared. The non-shared ones had lower generation probabilities than the shared ones. In general, naive subsets displayed greater estimated richness than memory subsets did. Exclusively blood specimens were collected; tissue repertoires likely differ.

After removal of 8 bases from V and 3 bases from J, the junction contained 8 bases not matched to a gene. The length of the CDR3 is 14 residues. CDR1 and CDR2 from the germline V gene are SNHLY and FYNNEI. This chain joins TRBV2 and TRBJ1-2; 8 nucleotides align to TRBD1. Source material: memory CD4+ T cells sorted from blood. As to subset: CD45RA-negative fraction. The sequence derives from a woman in her twenties or thirties in good health. The CDR3 protein is CASLGQGLYYGYTF. DNA of the CDR3: TGTGCCAGCCTCGGACAGGGCCTTTACTATGGCTACACCTTC.